This TCR beta chain was captured by sequencing in a study of cytomegalovirus exposure and HLA in healthy donors. Study conclusions and caveats: Other equally common chains were less clonally expanded than HLA-associated TCR beta chains, a later analysis showed.

Trimming removed 5 bases from V and 7 bases from J, with 17 bases in between. The germline gives CDR1 MGHDK, CDR2 SYGVNS. This CDR3 contains 14 residues. For this clone: Its antigen is still unknown.

The PCR employed 60 Vbeta primers together with 13 Jbeta primers. Clones were read by immunoSEQ multiplex PCR, and TCRdb kept only the in-frame ones, dropping some. The table shows 240,000 or so clones, with around 76% occurring only once. The sample consisted of PBMCs. The receptor was derived from a woman aged 40 to 55 in good health and CMV-seropositive. The J gene is TRBJ1-2, the V gene TRBV25-1, with D perhaps matching TRBD1 (6 bases). CDR3 residues: CASSQAGGQGGYTF. The CDR3 DNA is TGTGCCAGCAGTCAAGCGGGGGGGCAGGGTGGCTACACCTTC.